Below are 29 T cell receptor beta chains sequenced from a single sample in a study of blood T cell repertoires in COVID-19. TCRdb's table, derived via immunoSEQ multiplex PCR, lists solely in-frame clones and lacks some. Among some 200,000 clones listed, around four fifths were seen once. Sequenced material: peripheral blood. The receptors originated from a woman in her 70s with COVID-19, enrolled during active disease.

This chain uses TRBV5-1 with TRBJ1-5; 7 bases align to TRBD1. CDR3 length: 15 residues. V lost 4 bases and J lost 3; bases outside the gene matches: 7. The V gene's germline CDR1 is SGHRS and CDR2 YFSETQ. CDR3 residues: CASSEQTGVNQPQHF. As DNA, the CDR3 is TGCGCCAGCAGCGAACAAACAGGGGTCAATCAGCCCCAGCATTTT.

This clone has only a few counts. J is TRBJ1-3 and V is TRBV2; 11 nucleotides align to TRBD1. This CDR3 comprises 18 residues. Per the germline V gene, CDR1 is SNHLY and CDR2 is FYNNEI. V gave up 7 bases and J gave up 1 base; unmatched junction bases: 12. The CDR3 DNA reads TGTGCCAGCATATCAGGGACAGGGGGAAGAAGGTCTGGAAACACCATATATTTT. Translating gives CASISGTGGRRSGNTIYF. Supplemented by reference TRBV2 and TRBJ1-3, the full variable domain reads EPEVTQTPSHQVTQMGQEVILRCVPISNHLYFYWYRQILGQKVEFLVSFYNNEISEKSEIFDDQFSVERPDGSNFTLKIRSTKLEDSAMYFCASISGTGGRRSGNTIYFGEGSWLTVV.

The chain combines TRBV7-2 with TRBJ2-2, with 7 bases matching TRBD1. This CDR3 contains 17 residues. Trimming took 5 bases from V and 6 from J; bases not matched to a gene: 15. From germline, CDR1 is SGHTA and CDR2 FQGNSA. The CDR3 DNA is TGTGCCAGCAGCCCTAGCCCCGGGACAGTAAAGGCCGGGGAGCTGTTTTTT. Protein: CASSPSPGTVKAGELFF.

The genes are TRBV28 and TRBJ2-4; the D gene is possibly TRBD2 (5 bases). Per germline, CDR1 MDHEN and CDR2 SYDVKM. Trimming shortened V by 3 bases and J by 9 bases, and 15 bases separated the two germline ends. The CDR3 extends over 14 amino acids. The CDR3 reads CASSFLDLRGIQYF. For the CDR3, the DNA is TGTGCCAGCAGTTTTTTAGATCTCCGGGGCATTCAGTACTTC. The variable domain in full, with the rest retrieved from reference TRBV28 and TRBJ2-4, is DVKVTQSSRYLVKRTGEKVFLECVQDMDHENMFWYRQDPGLGLRLIYFSYDVKMKEKGDIPEGYSVSREKKERFSLILESASTNQTSMYLCASSFLDLRGIQYFGAGTRLSVL.

J is TRBJ1-5 and V is TRBV7-8; D is possibly TRBD1 (6 bases). Trimming removed 1 base from V and 4 bases from J, with 17 bases in between. Germline values: CDR1 SGHVS, CDR2 FQNEAQ. The CDR3 is made up of 17 amino acids. The CDR3 spells CASSLGPFRDKNQPQHF. In nucleotides, the CDR3 is TGTGCCAGCAGCTTAGGCCCTTTCCGGGACAAAAATCAGCCCCAGCATTTT.

CDR3 sequence reads: CASSGQPYSNQPQHF. CDR3 DNA: TGTGCCAGTAGCGGACAGCCCTATAGCAATCAGCCCCAGCATTTT. The V gene is TRBV19, the J gene TRBJ1-5, with a possible D match to TRBD1 (6 bases). Germline V gives CDR1 LNHDA, CDR2 SQIVND (reference sequence). This CDR3 region has 15 residues. With 6 bases removed from V and 0 bases from J, the gap between germline ends came to 12 bases. The entire variable domain, with the rest obtained from reference TRBV19 and TRBJ1-5, is as follows: DGGITQSPKYLFRKEGQNVTLSCEQNLNHDAMYWYRQDPGQGLRLIYYSQIVNDFQKGDIAEGYSVSREKKESFPLTVTSAQKNPTAFYLCASSGQPYSNQPQHFGDGTRLSIL.

J is TRBJ2-6 and V is TRBV5-1; the match to TRBD2 covers 15 bases. Germline V gene sequence: CDR1 SGHRS, CDR2 YFSETQ. CDR3 length: 21 residues. The V segment lost 1 base and the J segment 2 bases; nucleotides outside the gene matches: 10. The CDR3 sequence: CASSLRGLAGGQTAGANVLTF. The CDR3 DNA reads as TGCGCCAGCAGCTTGAGGGGACTAGCGGGGGGCCAGACCGCTGGGGCCAACGTCCTGACTTTC.

The chain links TRBV6-5 to TRBJ1-1, with TRBD1 matching over 10 bases. Germline V gene lookup returns CDR1 MNHEY and CDR2 SVGAGI. This CDR3 has 15 residues. J gave up 4 bases and V 2 bases, and 4 bases lay outside the gene matches. CDR3 residues: CASSYLGTGVTEAFF. DNA for the CDR3: TGTGCCAGCAGTTACCTGGGGACAGGGGTCACTGAAGCTTTCTTT.

This rearrangement joins TRBV3-1 (or the pseudogene TRBV3-2) to TRBJ2-2, with a weak D call TRBD1 (6 bases). Trimming took 3 bases from V and 5 from J, leaving 16 bases between them. Germline loops: CDR1 LGHDT, CDR2 YNNKEL (reference sequence). There are 16 residues in the CDR3. CDR3 residues: CASSQGVGGRTGELFF. CDR3 nucleotide sequence: TGTGCCAGCAGCCAGGGGGTAGGGGGAAGGACCGGGGAGCTGTTTTTT.

The chain is built from TRBV19 and TRBJ1-1; tentatively, D is TRBD1 (6 bases). Germline assignment: CDR1 LNHDA and CDR2 SQIVND (reference sequence). Trimming took 7 bases from V and 1 from J, leaving 16 bases between them. The CDR3 length is 15 residues. This CDR3 is CASIGGAGRNTEAFF. DNA of the CDR3: TGTGCCAGTATAGGGGGGGCAGGGAGGAACACTGAAGCTTTCTTT.

The chain joins TRBV7-2 to TRBJ2-7; 11 bases fit TRBD1. CDR1 is SGHTA, CDR2 FQGNSA, per germline. This CDR3 is built from 17 residues. J was trimmed by 7 bases and V by 5 bases; bases with no gene match: 16. This CDR3 reads CASSLLGAGQGAREQYF. The DNA for the CDR3 is TGTGCCAGCAGCCTGCTCGGAGCCGGACAGGGGGCGAGGGAGCAGTACTTC. The variable domain in full, completed from reference TRBV7-2 and TRBJ2-7, reads GAGVSQSPSNKVTEKGKDVELRCDPISGHTALYWYRQSLGQGLEFLIYFQGNSAPDKSGLPSDRFSAERTGGSVSTLTIQRTQQEDSAVYLCASSLLGAGQGAREQYFGPGTRLTVT.

The chain joins TRBV6-5 to TRBJ1-2; the D is unclear. CDR3 length: 13 amino acids. The V gene lost 6 bases and the J gene lost 0 bases, with 8 bases spanning the gap. Germline-derived CDR1 and CDR2 are MNHEY and SVGAGI. CDR3 DNA: TGTGCCAGCAGGAGACAAACTAACTATGGCTACACCTTC. Translated, it gives CASRRQTNYGYTF.

The rearrangement joins TRBV5-6 to TRBJ1-5; 9 nucleotides line up with TRBD1. The CDR3 is 16 residues long. Trimming took 3 bases from V and 5 from J; bases not matched to a gene: 9. Germline CDR1 is SGHDT and CDR2 is YYEEEE. CDR3 amino acids: CASSSTTGGAYQPQHF. As DNA, the CDR3 is TGTGCCAGCAGCTCAACGACAGGGGGTGCATATCAGCCCCAGCATTTT.

The chain couples TRBV27 to TRBJ1-3; 8 nucleotides agree with TRBD1. The CDR3 has 14 amino acids. Trimming at V came to 4 bases and at J to 3 bases, leaving 2 bases not matched to a gene. Germline CDR1 is MNHEY and CDR2 is SMNVEV (reference sequence). The CDR3: CASSSGGLGNTIYF. In DNA, the CDR3 is TGTGCCAGCAGTTCAGGGGGCCTTGGAAACACCATATATTTT.

The DNA of the CDR3 is TGTGCCAGCAGTCCCGGGGGCTCCTATAATTCACCCCTCCACTTT. This codes for CASSPGGSYNSPLHF. V and J are TRBV6-5 and TRBJ1-6; D possibly corresponds to TRBD1 (5 bases). This CDR3 contains 15 residues. V lost 5 bases and J 0 bases, leaving 8 bases between the germline ends. Germline CDR1 and CDR2: MNHEY and SVGAGI.

CDR3 sequence: CASSSGTGGYNSPLHF. The CDR3 bases are TGCGCCAGCAGCTCTGGGACAGGGGGCTATAATTCACCCCTCCACTTT. The V and J genes are TRBV5-1 and TRBJ1-6; 11 bases fit TRBD1. The CDR3 length is 16 residues. V was pared by 3 bases and J by 3 bases, with 2 bases of the junction left unmatched. CDR1 and CDR2 (germline): SGHRS, YFSETQ.

The chain uses TRBV20-1 and TRBJ2-7; D might be TRBD2 (7 bases). CDR3 length equals 13 residues. Trimming removed 3 bases from V and 5 bases from J, with 14 bases in between. Germline assignment: CDR1 DFQATT and CDR2 SNEGSKA (reference sequence). CDR3 DNA sequence: TGCAGTGCTAGTCGGGGGGCAGTCCACGAGCAGTACGTC. Translation: CSASRGAVHEQYV.

This clone was detected a few times. V gene TRBV10-2 combines with J gene TRBJ2-5, with TRBD1 identical over 9 bases. In germline, CDR1 is WSHSY, CDR2 SAAADI. V gave up 5 bases and J gave up 5 bases; unmatched junction bases: 15. CDR3 size: 17 residues. CDR3: CASSTDRGSGSRETQYF. In DNA, the CDR3 is TGCGCCAGCAGTACGGACAGGGGCAGTGGGTCGAGGGAGACCCAGTACTTC.

The table lists this clone with a count of one. This chain joins TRBV28 and TRBJ1-2; tentative D call: TRBD1 (6 bases). CDR3 length: 13 amino acids. Germline V gives CDR1 MDHEN, CDR2 SYDVKM. Trimming shortened V by 7 bases and J by 8 bases, and 17 bases separated the two germline ends. The DNA of the CDR3 is TGTGCCAGCAACTCCGTGGGCCAGGGGGGCTACACCTTC. This encodes CASNSVGQGGYTF.

The J gene is TRBJ1-1, the V gene TRBV5-1, with D tentatively TRBD1 (6 bases). Germline lookup yields CDR1 SGHRS and CDR2 YFSETQ. V lost 1 base and J 2 bases, leaving 12 bases between the germline ends. The CDR3 is 15 residues long. CDR3 sequence reads: CASSLTGQINTEAFF. DNA for the CDR3: TGCGCCAGCAGCTTGACAGGACAGATAAACACTGAAGCTTTCTTT.

The chain joins TRBV5-6 to TRBJ2-7; 7 bases map to TRBD1. Germline CDR1 SGHDT, CDR2 YYEEEE. The CDR3 consists of 14 residues. The V gene end was trimmed by 2 bases and the J gene end by 2 bases; junction bases not matched to a gene: 4. CDR3 in DNA: TGTGCCAGCAGCTTCCGGGACAGAGCCTACGAGCAGTACGTC. This encodes CASSFRDRAYEQYV.

This clone has more than one count but fewer than ten. This rearrangement joins TRBV3-1 (or the pseudogene TRBV3-2) to TRBJ2-2; D remains ambiguous. The V gene lost 1 base and the J gene lost 1 base, with 4 bases spanning the gap. This CDR3 has 14 amino acids. Germline CDR1 is LGHDT and CDR2 is YNNKEL (reference sequence). The CDR3 region is CASSQALNTGELFF. In nucleotides, the CDR3 is TGTGCCAGCAGCCAAGCCCTGAACACCGGGGAGCTGTTTTTT.

The chain has TRBV23-1 and TRBJ1-5, with TRBD1 matching over 7 bases. TRBV23-1 is placed among ORFs of uncertain function. This CDR3 is 17 amino acids long. V lost 1 base and J lost 4; bases outside the gene matches: 10. For the CDR3, the DNA is TGCGCCAGCAGTCAATGTCCTACAGGGGAAGGTAATCAGCCCCAGCATTTT. As protein: CASSQCPTGEGNQPQHF.

On this clone: Different DNA sequences within this sample yield the same CDR3. V is TRBV5-1 and J is TRBJ2-1; TRBD2 matches at 9 bases. The germline CDR1 and CDR2 sequences are SGHRS and YFSETQ. The V gene end was trimmed by 4 bases and the J gene end by 0 bases; junction bases not matched to a gene: 2. The CDR3 length is 15 residues. As DNA, the CDR3 is TGCGCCAGCAGCCTTAGCGGGAGCTCCTACAATGAGCAGTTCTTC. Its translation is CASSLSGSSYNEQFF.

This sequence joins TRBV28 and TRBJ1-3; D gene uncertain. Trimming cost V 5 bases and J 4 bases, with 6 bases left between them. CDR1 and CDR2 (germline): MDHEN, SYDVKM. The CDR3 covers 12 residues. The CDR3 region has the DNA TGTGCCAGCAGTATCAAAGGAAACACCATATATTTT. Its translation: CASSIKGNTIYF.

The V gene is TRBV9, the J gene TRBJ1-2; a possible D gene is TRBD1 (6 bases). With 4 bases removed from V and 4 bases from J, the gap between germline ends came to 20 bases. This CDR3 has 16 amino acids. Germline CDR1 and CDR2: SGDLS and YYNGEE. This chain's CDR3 is CASSLPSSGAAYGYTF. In DNA form, the CDR3 reads TGTGCCAGCAGCCTACCTTCCTCAGGGGCGGCCTATGGCTACACCTTC.

J is TRBJ2-2 and V is TRBV27; no definite D call. This CDR3 has 14 amino acids. From germline, CDR1 is MNHEY and CDR2 SMNVEV (reference sequence). The germline V and J ends were trimmed by 4 bases and 3 bases, with 9 bases remaining between them. The CDR3 nucleotides read TGTGCCAGCAGTTCCTACGGAGACACCGGGGAGCTGTTTTTT. Amino acid sequence: CASSSYGDTGELFF.

The rearrangement joins TRBV7-2 to TRBJ2-5; D remains unclear. The germline V and J ends were trimmed by 0 bases and 5 bases, with 13 bases remaining between them. Germline CDR1 is SGHTA and CDR2 is FQGNSA. The CDR3 runs 15 residues. CDR3 sequence: CASSLAVQAWETQYF. Here the CDR3 DNA reads TGTGCCAGCAGCTTAGCGGTCCAGGCCTGGGAGACCCAGTACTTC.

This chain uses TRBV18 with TRBJ1-6; weak D call: TRBD1 (5 bases). V was trimmed by 3 bases and J by 9 bases, leaving 15 bases between them. CDR3 length: 15 residues. Germline assignment: CDR1 KGHSH and CDR2 LQKENI. CDR3 coding DNA: TGTGCCAGCTCACCGGCCCCAGGGCGGTCTTCACCCCTCCACTTT. It is translated as CASSPAPGRSSPLHF.